The subject of this entry is one T cell receptor (beta chain). There is no known antigen for this receptor. It has no much larger one-base neighbor in the sample; base qualities were not kept. Patients with a history of autoimmune disease or receiving systemic immunosuppression were excluded from the trial. Peripheral blood for TCR sequencing was drawn from every dose cohort at baseline, at cycle 4 day 1 and at cycle 7 day 1. The samples were taken from a phase I, first-in-human, multicenter, open-label dose-escalation trial of ivuxolimab. Adults with locally advanced or metastatic melanoma, renal cell, hepatocellular, or head and neck squamous cell carcinoma were enrolled in the trial. Before TCR sequencing, CD4+ T cells and CD8+ T cells were sorted from peripheral blood as separate populations. Genomic DNA was isolated from the sorted cells so that the TCRbeta CDR3 region could be sequenced. The immunoSEQ Assay was used to sequence the TCRbeta CDR3 regions. Here the immuneACCESS table is served through TCRdb, limited to in-frame sequences with V and J called. Missing clones are a known gap in these copies; in checked studies unresolved V genes cover under half, and the rest lacks a known reason. The sample table shows roughly 89,000 clones, and 85% to 90% are seen once. About 7.2% of the sample belongs to the ten largest clones.

The data derive from a study of OX40 agonist ivuxolimab in advanced cancers. For the study in its entirety: Ivuxolimab, which targeted the costimulatory receptor OX40 (CD134), was an agonistic, fully human IgG2 monoclonal antibody. Intravenous ivuxolimab was administered to patients every 2 weeks at six dose levels: 0.01, 0.1, 0.3, 1.5, 3 and 10 mg/kg. Among the approximately 50 dose-escalation patients, 19 had hepatocellular carcinoma, 15 melanoma, 9 renal cell carcinoma and 9 head and neck cancer. The dose-escalation cohort was 80% to 90% male with a mean age of roughly 62 years, ranging from roughly 23 to 85. Patients were allowed to have had prior anti-PD-1, anti-PD-L1 or anti-CTLA-4 therapy, and approximately 40% of the dose-escalation patients had been treated with checkpoint inhibitors. Partial responses were achieved by three dose-escalation patients, of whom one had hepatocellular carcinoma and two had cutaneous melanoma. Peripheral TCRbeta sequencing aimed to test whether ivuxolimab altered TCR sequence diversity and caused clonal T-cell expansion. The paper covers the monotherapy dose-escalation part of the phase I ivuxolimab trial, which included N of about 51 patients.

What the work shows at the level of the full study, not this receptor alone: Partial responders in the 0.1-3.0 mg/kg groups had among the lowest normalized peripheral clonal expansion, especially among CD8+ T cells. At doses from 0.1 to 3.0 mg/kg, clonal expansion was seen in both CD4+ and CD8+ blood T cells between baseline and week 6. Low levels of normalized T-cell clonal expansion were also seen in some patients who did not respond. On average, CD8+ T cells showed more expanded clones than CD4+ T cells after ivuxolimab. The antigen specificity of the peripheral T cells that underwent clonal expansion was not determined.

In the germline V gene (reference sequence), CDR1 corresponds to SEHNR and CDR2 to FQNEAQ. V and J lose 1 base and 9 bases, and a span of 13 bases separates them. Including the terminal cysteine and phenylalanine, the CDR3 comprises 14 residues. Just CDR3 DNA is preserved here, 42 bases in frame from base 1. This sequence originates from an adult with an advanced solid tumor such as melanoma, head and neck, liver or kidney cancer. Sequencing used CD4+ or CD8+ T cells sorted from blood, obtained in a trial of the OX40 agonist ivuxolimab. The sequence joins TRBV7-9 to TRBJ1-5, with the D segment identity uncertain. DNA sequence: TGTGCCAGCAGCTTAGGGGTCACAATGGGGCCCCAGCATTTT. It specifies CASSLGVTMGPQHF.